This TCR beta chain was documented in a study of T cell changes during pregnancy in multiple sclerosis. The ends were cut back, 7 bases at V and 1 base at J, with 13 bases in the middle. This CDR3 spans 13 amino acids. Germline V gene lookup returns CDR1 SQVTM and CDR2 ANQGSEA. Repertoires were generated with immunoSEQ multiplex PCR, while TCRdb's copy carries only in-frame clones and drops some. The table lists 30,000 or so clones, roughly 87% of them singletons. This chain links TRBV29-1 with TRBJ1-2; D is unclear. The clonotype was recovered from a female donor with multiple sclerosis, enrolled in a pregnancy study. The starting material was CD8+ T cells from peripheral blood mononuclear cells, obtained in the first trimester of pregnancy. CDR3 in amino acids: CSAHGGINYGYTF. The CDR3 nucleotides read TGCAGCGCTCACGGCGGAATTAACTATGGCTACACCTTC.